One and the same sample provided the 3 T cell receptor beta chains below, sequenced in a study of identical twins. From the 5' RACE reads, TCRdb called clonotypes with MiXCR, one entry per CDR3 protein. Among about 890,000 distinct CDR3 sequences listed, roughly 12% were seen once. The same data also went into a second study, on yellow fever vaccine responses in identical twins.

What was sequenced was PBMCs. All receptors derive from a woman aged 18 to 35 in good health.

In this sample, this clonotype turned up a few times. The chain has TRBV12-3 or TRBV12-4 and TRBJ1-5; D unresolved. This CDR3 contains 13 residues. V gave up 2 bases and J gave up 6 bases, with 8 bases separating them. The CDR3 sequence is CASSLTDAQPQHF. The CDR3 nucleotides are TGTGCCAGCAGTTTAACGGACGCTCAGCCCCAGCATTTT.

This clonotype was counted between two and nine times. The chain carries TRBV2 and TRBJ2-6; D remains unclear. Germline V gene data show CDR1 as SNHLY and CDR2 as FYNNEI. This CDR3 comprises 15 residues. V was clipped by 5 bases and J by 0 bases, with 8 bases between them. DNA for the CDR3: TGTGCCAGCAGTATGGGTCACTCTGGGGCCAACGTCCTGACTTTC. Its translation is CASSMGHSGANVLTF. The full variable domain, with the rest looked up from reference TRBV2 and TRBJ2-6, is EPEVTQTPSHQVTQMGQEVILRCVPISNHLYFYWYRQILGQKVEFLVSFYNNEISEKSEIFDDQFSVERPDGSNFTLKIRSTKLEDSAMYFCASSMGHSGANVLTFGAGSRLTVL.

This clonotype was detected only a few times. The J gene is TRBJ1-3, the V gene TRBV6-5; the match to TRBD1 covers 10 bases. V gave up 4 bases and J gave up 7 bases; unmatched junction bases: 4. In germline, CDR1 is MNHEY, CDR2 SVGAGI. The CDR3 totals 14 residues. The CDR3 DNA reads as TGTGCCAGCAGTTCCGGGACAGGGGTTAACACCATATATTTT. As protein: CASSSGTGVNTIYF.